This T cell receptor (beta chain) was documented in a study of shared clonotypes between healthy human individuals. Overall study context: The donor pool was made up of two women and three men aged 18 to 49.

In unsorted samples, genomic DNA was obtained using approximately 100 million PBMCs. Germline-derived CDR1 and CDR2 are MDHEN and SYDVKM. V gave up 5 bases and J gave up 2 bases, with 8 bases separating them. The CDR3 extends over 13 amino acids. Assay execution proceeded at the deep level. For each subset, genomic DNA was distributed in equal portions over several immunoSEQ plates. The method was immunoSEQ multiplex PCR; TCRdb's version includes in-frame clones alone and lacks a portion of them. The sample has hundreds of thousands of clones, roughly 83% seen once. The rearrangement uses TRBV28 and TRBJ2-3; weak D call: TRBD1 (5 bases). This TCR was recovered from a woman in her thirties or forties in good health. Some clones in this sample may be carry-over from other donors' samples. Sequencing was done on a sample of PBMCs. The CDR3 DNA is TGTGCCAGCAGTAAGACAGCCACAGATACGCAGTATTTT. Translating it yields CASSKTATDTQYF. Supplemented by reference TRBV28 and TRBJ2-3, the full variable domain reads DVKVTQSSRYLVKRTGEKVFLECVQDMDHENMFWYRQDPGLGLRLIYFSYDVKMKEKGDIPEGYSVSREKKERFSLILESASTNQTSMYLCASSKTATDTQYFGPGTRLTVL.